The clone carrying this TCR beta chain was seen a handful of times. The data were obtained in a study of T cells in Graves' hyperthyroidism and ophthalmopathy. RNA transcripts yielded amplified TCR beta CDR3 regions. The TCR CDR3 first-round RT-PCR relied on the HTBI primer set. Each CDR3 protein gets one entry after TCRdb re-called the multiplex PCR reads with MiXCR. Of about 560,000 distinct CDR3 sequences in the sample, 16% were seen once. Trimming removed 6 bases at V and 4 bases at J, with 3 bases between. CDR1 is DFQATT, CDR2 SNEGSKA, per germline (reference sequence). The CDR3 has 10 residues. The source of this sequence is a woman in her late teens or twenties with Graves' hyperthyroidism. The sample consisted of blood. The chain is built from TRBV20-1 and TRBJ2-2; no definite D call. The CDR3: CSAGTGELFF. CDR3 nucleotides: TGCAGTGCCGGCACCGGGGAGCTGTTTTTT.